This T cell receptor (beta chain) was sequenced during a study of blood T cells in healthy people across ages. Looking at the study overall: The template switching approach captured approximately one barcoded beta molecule for every two T cells. Points from the study as a whole: Age advanced and TCR beta diversity per million T cells fell, roughly linearly. It was not possible, with unsorted PBMCs, to conclusively compare naive and antigen-experienced cells.

Primed by a sample-barcoded 5' primer and a J-beta primer mix, a second PCR proceeded for 7 to 11 cycles. Samples each returned at least 3 million CDR3-containing paired-end reads. MiXCR was run by TCRdb on the 5' RACE reads, yielding one entry per CDR3 protein. The sample carries over 500,000 distinct CDR3 sequences, 52% recorded once. The CDR3 has 16 amino acids. V lost 2 bases, J lost 4 bases, and 7 bases stayed unmatched. The V gene's germline CDR1 is LGHNA and CDR2 YNFKEQ. Points on this clonotype: Its antigen is undetermined.

Sequencing was done on a sample of blood. This clonotype originated in a woman aged 80 or over in good health. This chain uses TRBV4-2 with TRBJ2-5, with 10 bases fitting TRBD1. In nucleotides, the CDR3 is TGTGCCAGCAGCCAACCACCAGGGACAGGGGTAGAGACCCAGTACTTC. Its translation is CASSQPPGTGVETQYF.